This TCR beta chain was documented in a study of shared clonotypes between healthy human individuals. The ends were cut back, 6 bases at V and 5 bases at J, with 16 bases in the middle. This CDR3 has 15 amino acids. CDR1 and CDR2 (germline): MDHEN, SYDVKM. Measured with immunoSEQ multiplex PCR; TCRdb has only the in-frame clones, and not every one. Of 980,000 or so clones in the sample, over 60% were seen once. Study-wide points: Naive subsets, compared against memory subsets, generally had larger estimated richness values.

On this clone itself: The antigen is not known.

The V call is TRBV28, the J call TRBJ2-2; TRBD2 is a possible D gene (6 bases). The sequence was obtained from a man aged 18 to 35 in good health. The sample comprised memory CD4+ T cells sorted from blood. The subset denotes: CD45RA-negative fraction. The chain's CDR3 is CASRPRLGGTGELFF. The CDR3 region has the DNA TGTGCCAGCAGGCCCCGACTGGGGGGAACCGGGGAGCTGTTTTTT.